This T cell receptor beta chain was profiled in a study of CD8+ T cells in alopecia areata. Study overall: Oral tofacitinib, 5 to 10 mg twice daily, was given in an open-label trial. Study conclusions and caveats: With just one nonresponder, it is still uncertain whether baseline CD8+ expansion relates to response. Lesional scalp, especially alopecia totalis/universalis, showed higher clonality than normal scalp.

Treatment noted: oral pan-JAK inhibitor, 5-10 mg twice daily. Once RNA had been extracted, it was reverse transcribed into cDNA to act as the sequencing template. The protocol was immunoSEQ multiplex PCR, while the TCRdb copy is restricted to in-frame clones and leaves out a portion. The sample lists about 210,000 clones, around two fifths seen once, with roughly 2.6% in the top ten. On this clone: Its antigen remains unknown.

In germline, CDR1 is MNHNS, CDR2 SASEGT. The V and J ends lost 7 bases and 4 bases respectively, with 14 bases between them. There are 14 residues in the CDR3. The sample consisted of CD4+ T cells sorted from blood, taken at approximately week 37, from a patient treated with tofacitinib. The sequence was obtained from a human donor with alopecia areata. This chain joins TRBV6-1 and TRBJ2-1; D is undetermined. DNA of the CDR3: TGTGCCAGCACCCCGCGGCGGCAGTACAATGAGCAGTTCTTC. Residues: CASTPRRQYNEQFF.